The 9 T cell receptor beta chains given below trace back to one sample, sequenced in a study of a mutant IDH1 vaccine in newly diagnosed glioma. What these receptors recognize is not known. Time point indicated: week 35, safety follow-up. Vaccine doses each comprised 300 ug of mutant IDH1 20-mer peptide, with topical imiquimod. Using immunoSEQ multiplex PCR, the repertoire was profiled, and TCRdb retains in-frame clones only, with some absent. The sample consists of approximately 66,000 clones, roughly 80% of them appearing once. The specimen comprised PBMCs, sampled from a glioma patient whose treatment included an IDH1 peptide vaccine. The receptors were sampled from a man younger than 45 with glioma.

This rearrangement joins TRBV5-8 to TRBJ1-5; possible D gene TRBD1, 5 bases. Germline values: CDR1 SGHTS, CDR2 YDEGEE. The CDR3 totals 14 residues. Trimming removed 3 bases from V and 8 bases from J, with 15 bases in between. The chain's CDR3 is CASSSGAGSEPQHF. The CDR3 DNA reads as TGTGCCAGCAGCTCTGGGGCTGGGTCGGAGCCCCAGCATTTT.

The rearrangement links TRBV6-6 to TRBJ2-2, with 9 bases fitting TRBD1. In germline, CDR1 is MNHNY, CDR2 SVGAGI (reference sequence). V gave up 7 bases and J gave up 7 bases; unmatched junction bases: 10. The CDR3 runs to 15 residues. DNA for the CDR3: TGTGCCAGCACCCCCGGGACAGGGCGTCGCGGGGAGCTGTTTTTT. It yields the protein CASTPGTGRRGELFF.

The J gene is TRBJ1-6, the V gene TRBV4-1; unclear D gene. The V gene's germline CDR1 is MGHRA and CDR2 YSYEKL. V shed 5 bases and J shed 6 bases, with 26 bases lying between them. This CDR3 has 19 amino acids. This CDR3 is CASSYEGRGTSFFNSPLHF. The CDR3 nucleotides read TGCGCCAGCAGCTACGAAGGCCGGGGAACCAGTTTTTTTAATTCACCCCTCCACTTT.

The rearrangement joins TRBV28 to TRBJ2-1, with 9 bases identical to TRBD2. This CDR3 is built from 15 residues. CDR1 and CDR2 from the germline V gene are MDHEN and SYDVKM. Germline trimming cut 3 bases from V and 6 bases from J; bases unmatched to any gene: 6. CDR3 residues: CASSLSSGGFNEQFF. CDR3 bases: TGTGCCAGCAGTTTGAGCAGCGGGGGGTTCAATGAGCAGTTCTTC.

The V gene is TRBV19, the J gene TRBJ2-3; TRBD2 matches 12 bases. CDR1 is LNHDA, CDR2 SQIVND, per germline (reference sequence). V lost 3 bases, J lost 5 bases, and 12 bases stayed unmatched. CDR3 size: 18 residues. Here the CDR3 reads CASSIVVASGGERDTQYF. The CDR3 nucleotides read TGTGCCAGTAGTATCGTCGTGGCTAGCGGGGGGGAAAGAGATACGCAGTATTTT.

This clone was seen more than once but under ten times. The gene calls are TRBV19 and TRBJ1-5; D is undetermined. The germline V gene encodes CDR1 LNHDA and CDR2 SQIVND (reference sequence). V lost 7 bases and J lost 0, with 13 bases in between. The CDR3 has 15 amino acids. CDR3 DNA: TGTGCCAGTACGGACGGAGATTATAGCAATCAGCCCCAGCATTTT. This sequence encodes CASTDGDYSNQPQHF.

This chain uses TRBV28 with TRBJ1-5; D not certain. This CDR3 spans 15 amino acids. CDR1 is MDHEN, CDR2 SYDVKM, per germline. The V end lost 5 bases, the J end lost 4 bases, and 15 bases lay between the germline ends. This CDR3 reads CASSQRWSRNQPQHF. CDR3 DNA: TGTGCCAGCAGTCAGAGGTGGAGCAGAAATCAGCCCCAGCATTTT.

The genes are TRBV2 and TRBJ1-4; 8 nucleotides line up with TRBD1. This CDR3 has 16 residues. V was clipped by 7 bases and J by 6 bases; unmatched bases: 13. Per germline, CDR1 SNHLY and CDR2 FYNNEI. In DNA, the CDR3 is TGTGCCAGCAACCGCATTCAGGGGGCGAAATATGAAAAACTGTTTTTT. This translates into CASNRIQGAKYEKLFF.

The DNA for the CDR3 is TGTGCCAGCAGTACCCGGGGTAGCAATCAGCCCCAGCATTTT. It is translated as CASSTRGSNQPQHF. The genes are TRBV27 and TRBJ1-5; D is unclear. This CDR3 is built from 14 residues. The germline gives CDR1 MNHEY, CDR2 SMNVEV (reference sequence). V was clipped by 5 bases and J by 0 bases, with 8 bases between them.